The entry that follows covers one T cell receptor (beta chain) sequence. Its antigen remains unknown. This sample was taken from a study of T cell responses to AZD1222 COVID-19 vaccine. General study findings and limits: Spike-specific TCR depth and breadth grew after two AZD1222 doses. Only 5 or 6 individuals given AZD1222 were seropositive at baseline. Scientists sampled the repertoires only once the peak T cell response had passed.

The junction had 13 bases not matched to a gene; V was cut back by 8 bases and J by 8 bases. The CDR3 contains 15 residues. Germline V CDR1 and CDR2: WSHSY, SAAADI. Here immunoSEQ multiplex PCR was the method, and the copy in TCRdb shows in-frame clones only, minus some. The repertoire holds 150,000 to 200,000 clones, with more than 80% as singletons. The origin of this receptor is an adult who received the MenACWY meningococcal vaccine as a control. The sequenced sample was peripheral blood, obtained 28 days after the second dose of the MenACWY control vaccine. V gene TRBV10-2 combines with J gene TRBJ1-4; 8 bases align to TRBD1. CDR3 residues: CASRTGLVGREKLFF. CDR3 nucleotide sequence: TGCGCCAGCCGGACAGGGTTAGTTGGCCGGGAAAAACTGTTTTTT.